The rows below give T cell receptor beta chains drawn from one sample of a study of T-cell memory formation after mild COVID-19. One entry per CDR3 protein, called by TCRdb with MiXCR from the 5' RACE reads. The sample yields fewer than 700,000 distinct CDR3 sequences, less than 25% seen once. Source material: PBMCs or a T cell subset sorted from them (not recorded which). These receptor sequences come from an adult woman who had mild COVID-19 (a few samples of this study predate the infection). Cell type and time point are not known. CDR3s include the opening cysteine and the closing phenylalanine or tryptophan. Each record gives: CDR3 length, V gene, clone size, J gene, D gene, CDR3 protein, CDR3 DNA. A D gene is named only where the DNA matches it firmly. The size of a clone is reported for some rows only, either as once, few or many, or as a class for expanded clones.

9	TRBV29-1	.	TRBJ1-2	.	CSVDYGYTF	TGCAGCGTTGACTATGGCTACACCTTC
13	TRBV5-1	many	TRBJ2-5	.	CASSLVVQETQYF	TGTGCCAGCAGTTTAGTCGTCCAAGAGACCCAGTACTTC
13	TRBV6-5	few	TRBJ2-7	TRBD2	CASRRLATYEQYF	TGTGCCAGCAGGAGACTAGCGACGTACGAGCAGTACTTC
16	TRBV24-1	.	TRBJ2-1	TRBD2	CATSDSLAGGQSEQFF	TGTGCCACCAGTGATTCACTAGCGGGAGGGCAGAGTGAGCAGTTCTTC
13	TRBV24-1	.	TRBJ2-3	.	CATSEGAKDTQYF	TGTGCCACCAGTGAGGGAGCCAAAGATACGCAGTATTTT
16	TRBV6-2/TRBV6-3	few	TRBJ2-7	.	CASSYPWGDTSYEQYF	TGTGCCAGCAGTTACCCCTGGGGGGATACGTCCTACGAGCAGTACTTC
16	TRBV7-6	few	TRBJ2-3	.	CASSLRGSSSTDTQYF	TGTGCCAGCAGCTTACGGGGATCATCTAGCACAGATACGCAGTATTTT
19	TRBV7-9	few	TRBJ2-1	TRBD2	CASREGTSGSHFSYNEQFF	TGTGCCAGCAGGGAAGGGACTAGCGGGAGTCACTTCTCCTACAATGAGCAGTTCTTC
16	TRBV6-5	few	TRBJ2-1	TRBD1	CASSYSIGGEGNEQFF	TGTGCCAGCAGTTACTCGATAGGGGGCGAGGGGAATGAGCAGTTCTTC
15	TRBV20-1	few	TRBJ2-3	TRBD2	CSARDKRGATDTQYF	TGCAGTGCTAGAGATAAGCGGGGGGCCACAGATACGCAGTATTTT
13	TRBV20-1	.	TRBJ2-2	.	CSAKTGHTGELFF	TGCAGTGCTAAGACTGGCCACACCGGGGAGCTGTTTTTT
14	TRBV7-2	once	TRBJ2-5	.	CASSLASVQETQYF	TGTGCCAGCAGCTTAGCTAGCGTCCAAGAGACCCAGTACTTC
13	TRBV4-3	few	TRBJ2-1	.	CASSQERSREQFF	TGCGCCAGCAGCCAAGAAAGGAGTCGGGAGCAGTTCTTC
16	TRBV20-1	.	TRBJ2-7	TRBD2	CSAKPGLAGGYAGQYF	TGCAGTGCTAAACCGGGACTAGCGGGGGGGTACGCCGGGCAGTACTTC
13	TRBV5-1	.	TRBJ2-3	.	CASSLAGIDTQYF	TGCGCCAGCAGCTTAGCAGGGATCGATACGCAGTATTTT
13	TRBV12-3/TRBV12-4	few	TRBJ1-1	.	CASSPRPGTEAFF	TGTGCCAGCAGCCCCCGCCCTGGGACTGAAGCTTTCTTT
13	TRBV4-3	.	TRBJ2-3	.	CASSHPKADTQYF	TGCGCCAGCAGCCACCCTAAGGCAGATACGCAGTATTTT
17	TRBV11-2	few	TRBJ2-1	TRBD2	CASSLGGTSGRLDEQFF	TGTGCCAGCAGCTTAGGGGGGACTAGCGGGAGATTGGATGAGCAGTTCTTC
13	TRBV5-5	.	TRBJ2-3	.	CASGVLSTDTQYF	TGTGCCAGCGGGGTACTCAGCACAGATACGCAGTATTTT
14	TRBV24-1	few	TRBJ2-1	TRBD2	CATSGGGSYTEQFF	TGTGCCACCAGTGGGGGGGGTTCCTACACTGAGCAGTTCTTC
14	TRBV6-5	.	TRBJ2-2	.	CASRTTVNTGELFF	TGTGCCAGCAGGACGACAGTGAACACCGGGGAGCTGTTTTTT
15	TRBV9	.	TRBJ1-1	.	CASSTSRQGSTEAFF	TGTGCCAGCAGCACCTCCAGGCAGGGATCAACTGAAGCTTTCTTT
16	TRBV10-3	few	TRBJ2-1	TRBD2	CAITTGLAGTYNEQFF	TGTGCCATCACCACCGGACTAGCGGGGACATACAATGAGCAGTTCTTC
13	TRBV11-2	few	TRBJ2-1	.	CASSKERLNEQFF	TGTGCCAGCAGCAAGGAGCGGCTCAATGAGCAGTTCTTC